This TCR beta chain was retrieved from a study of yellow fever vaccine responses in identical twins. General study results and limits: Vaccine T cell responses of twins reportedly seemed partly convergent and partly personalized.

TCRdb fed the RT-PCR reads into MiXCR, producing one record per CDR3 protein. The sample yields over a thousand distinct CDR3 sequences, approximately 84% seen once. From germline, CDR1 is SGHKS and CDR2 YYEKEE (reference sequence). Between the trimmed V and J ends, which lost 2 bases and 4 bases, there was a span of 10 bases. The CDR3 runs to 14 residues. A word on this clonotype: Its cognate antigen is unknown.

This specimen consisted of T cells from blood (PBMCs), unsorted or a sorted subset (not recorded which), obtained before or after yellow fever vaccination (not recorded which). The V gene is TRBV5-5, the J gene TRBJ1-5; a weak D match, TRBD1 (5 bases). This sequence was found in a female donor who received the yellow fever vaccine. The CDR3: CASSFSAGNQPQHF. The CDR3, as DNA: TGTGCCAGCAGCTTCTCGGCAGGGAATCAGCCCCAGCATTTT.